Following are 19 T cell receptor beta chains from one sample sequenced in a study of T cell responses to AZD1222 COVID-19 vaccine. Sequenced by immunoSEQ multiplex PCR; TCRdb stores in-frame clones only, minus some. The sample yields more than 140,000 clones, approximately 89% seen once. Sequencing used peripheral blood, obtained on day 0 of MenACWY control vaccination. These receptors originate from an adult in good health.

The chain combines TRBV7-9 with TRBJ2-2, with 7 bases matching TRBD1. Unmatched junction bases numbered 5, after V lost 7 bases and J lost 3 bases. This CDR3 comprises 14 residues. Germline loops: CDR1 SEHNR, CDR2 FQNEAQ (reference sequence). The CDR3 bases are TGTGCCAGCACCTTTGACAGGGACACCGGGGAGCTGTTTTTT. It specifies CASTFDRDTGELFF.

The table lists this clone with a few counts. The V call is TRBV5-4, the J call TRBJ2-7; D possibly uses TRBD1 or TRBD2 (6 bases each). Trimming removed 4 bases from V and 1 base from J, with 15 bases in between. The CDR3 consists of 15 residues. The V gene's germline CDR1 is SGHNT and CDR2 YYREEE (reference sequence). CDR3 region: CASSPAGQSSYEQYF. The CDR3 nucleotides are TGTGCCAGCAGCCCCGCGGGACAAAGTTCCTACGAGCAGTACTTC.

This clone has just a few counts. V usage is TRBV3-1 (or the pseudogene TRBV3-2) and J usage is TRBJ2-7, with D tentatively TRBD1 or TRBD2 (5 bases each). CDR3 length: 14 residues. V was cut by 4 bases and J by 5 bases, with 15 bases left in between. CDR1 is LGHDT, CDR2 YNNKEL, per germline (reference sequence). CDR3 in amino acids: CASSLTDQGHEQYF. CDR3 coding DNA: TGTGCCAGCAGCCTAACTGACCAGGGACACGAGCAGTACTTC.

CDR3 DNA sequence: TGCAGTGCTAGTTCAGGTCCGGCCCAGCATTTT. This encodes CSASSGPAQHF. This sequence joins TRBV20-1 and TRBJ1-5; D uncertain. The CDR3 runs to 11 residues. V lost 3 bases, J lost 11 bases, and 11 bases lay in between. CDR1 DFQATT and CDR2 SNEGSKA come from the germline V gene (reference sequence).

This sequence joins TRBV24-1 and TRBJ2-1, with 8 positions matching TRBD2. Losses at the gene ends were 1 base for V and 9 bases for J; bases not matched to a gene: 7. This CDR3 comprises 15 residues. The germline gives CDR1 KGHDR, CDR2 SFDVKD. The CDR3 DNA is TGTGCCACCAGTGATTTCGGAGCGGGAGCCGCTGAGCAGTTCTTC. It is translated as CATSDFGAGAAEQFF.

The V and J genes are TRBV4-2 and TRBJ2-3, with 8 nucleotides matching TRBD2. This CDR3 contains 15 residues. V dropped 2 bases and J dropped 3; count of bases not matched to a gene: 4. Looked up from germline, CDR1 is LGHNA and CDR2 is YNFKEQ. The DNA for the CDR3 is TGTGCCAGCAGCCAACGAGCGGGGGTGACAGATACGCAGTATTTT. Protein sequence: CASSQRAGVTDTQYF.

The J gene is TRBJ1-1, the V gene TRBV29-1; the D is unclear. This CDR3 is built from 11 residues. Germline V gene sequence: CDR1 SQVTM, CDR2 ANQGSEA. V lost 4 bases, J lost 6 bases, and 9 bases lay in between. The CDR3 sequence is CSVVPTAEAFF. CDR3 sequence (DNA): TGCAGCGTTGTCCCGACCGCTGAAGCTTTCTTT.

CDR3 bases: TGCGCCAGCAGCCTCAGACTCAATGAAAAACTGTTTTTT. This encodes CASSLRLNEKLFF. The V and J genes are TRBV4-3 and TRBJ1-4, with D uncertain. This CDR3 has 13 amino acids. Per the germline V gene, CDR1 is LGHNA and CDR2 is YSLEER. V gave up 4 bases and J gave up 5 bases, with 8 bases separating them.

The chain recombines TRBV11-3 with TRBJ2-1; D ambiguous. The V end lost 8 bases, the J end lost 7 bases, and 6 bases lay between the germline ends. This CDR3 has 10 residues. Germline V gives CDR1 SGHNT, CDR2 YENEEA. The CDR3 is CASGKNEQFF. DNA of the CDR3: TGTGCCAGCGGGAAGAATGAGCAGTTCTTC.

The rearrangement uses TRBV2 and TRBJ1-1; a possible D gene is TRBD1 (6 bases). Germline lookup yields CDR1 SNHLY and CDR2 FYNNEI. V shed 7 bases and J shed 2 bases, with 11 bases lying between them. The CDR3 totals 13 residues. CDR3 in amino acids: CASNKDSNTEAFF. CDR3 DNA sequence: TGTGCCAGCAATAAGGACAGCAACACTGAAGCTTTCTTT.

The chain couples TRBV19 to TRBJ1-1; D not certain. Trimming left V 5 bases short and J 0 bases short, with 13 bases between. The CDR3 length is 15 residues. The germline gives CDR1 LNHDA, CDR2 SQIVND (reference sequence). As DNA, the CDR3 is TGTGCCAGTAGTGCGTCAGTAGGGATGAACACTGAAGCTTTCTTT. Protein sequence: CASSASVGMNTEAFF.

The chain links TRBV30 to TRBJ2-2, with unresolved D. This CDR3 spans 14 amino acids. Germline V gene data show CDR1 as GTSNPN and CDR2 as SVGIG (reference sequence). V lost 0 bases and J 3 bases, leaving 8 bases between the germline ends. Here the CDR3 reads CAWSVSADTGELFF. The CDR3 nucleotides read TGTGCCTGGAGTGTTTCCGCGGACACCGGGGAGCTGTTTTTT.

A remark on this clone: The sample has other DNA sequences that encode this CDR3 too. The chain employs TRBV2 and TRBJ2-3, with a tentative D call TRBD2 (6 bases). Germline assignment: CDR1 SNHLY and CDR2 FYNNEI. V was cut by 4 bases and J by 4 bases, with 12 bases left in between. CDR3 length: 14 residues. CDR3 residues: CASSAGTSADTQYF. CDR3 coding DNA: TGTGCCAGCAGTGCCGGGACTTCAGCAGATACGCAGTATTTT.

The chain employs TRBV4-3 and TRBJ1-2, with a tentative D call TRBD1 (6 bases). This CDR3 is built from 14 residues. V was clipped by 2 bases and J by 4 bases, with 11 bases between them. The germline gives CDR1 LGHNA, CDR2 YSLEER. The CDR3 spells CASSQTGGGYGYTF. In DNA, the CDR3 is TGCGCCAGCAGCCAAACCGGAGGGGGCTATGGCTACACCTTC.

This sequence joins TRBV18 and TRBJ2-3; TRBD1 matches at 7 bases. In germline, CDR1 is KGHSH, CDR2 LQKENI. After removal of 5 bases from V and 3 bases from J, the junction contained 8 bases not matched to a gene. The CDR3 sequence is 15 residues long. This CDR3 reads CASSNRDRQTDTQYF. CDR3 coding DNA: TGTGCCAGCTCAAACCGGGACAGACAGACAGATACGCAGTATTTT.

J is TRBJ1-5 and V is TRBV27; no firm D call. CDR1 is MNHEY and CDR2 is SMNVEV in the germline V gene (reference sequence). The CDR3 has 13 residues. V shed 5 bases and J shed 5 bases, with 10 bases lying between them. The DNA for the CDR3 is TGTGCCAGCAGTCCCCATCAGGATCAGCCCCAGCATTTT. Protein: CASSPHQDQPQHF.

J is TRBJ2-5 and V is TRBV5-4, with 12 bases that match TRBD2. The CDR3 extends over 16 amino acids. Looked up from germline, CDR1 is SGHNT and CDR2 is YYREEE (reference sequence). V was clipped by 4 bases and J by 1 base; unmatched bases: 5. For the CDR3, the DNA is TGTGCCAGCAGCCGAACTAGCGGGGGGATCCAAGAGACCCAGTACTTC. Amino acids: CASSRTSGGIQETQYF.

Points on this clone: One end of the junction does not line up with germline, which may come from a read error. CDR3: CASSFLIQETQYF. The CDR3 region has the DNA TGTGCTAGCAGCTTTCTGATCCAAGAGACCCAGTACTTC. V gene TRBV7-7 combines with J gene TRBJ2-5; D uncertain. The germline V gene has CDR1 SSHAT and CDR2 FNYEAQ (reference sequence). The CDR3 contains 13 residues.

The chain carries TRBV5-1 and TRBJ2-1, with a tentative D call TRBD1 (5 bases). The V gene's germline CDR1 is SGHRS and CDR2 YFSETQ. CDR3 length: 16 amino acids. V was cut by 3 bases and J by 0 bases, with 13 bases left in between. CDR3 sequence (DNA): TGCGCCAGCAGCTGGACAACCCAAAGCTCCTACAATGAGCAGTTCTTC. This encodes CASSWTTQSSYNEQFF.